This TCR beta chain was found in a study of T cells in Graves' hyperthyroidism and ophthalmopathy. There are a few counts of this clonotype. RNA transcripts gave rise to amplified TCR beta CDR3 regions. The TCR CDR3 first-round RT-PCR relied on the HTBI primer set. Each CDR3 protein gets one entry after TCRdb re-called the multiplex PCR reads with MiXCR. Found here are around 360,000 distinct CDR3 sequences, roughly 15% of them singletons; the top ten hold around 20%. Source material: blood. This TCR was sampled from a woman aged 60-70 years with Graves' ophthalmopathy.

CDR3 sequence (DNA): TGTGCCAGCAGTGACAAGGCGGAATCTAACAATGAGCAGTTCTTC. Translated, it gives CASSDKAESNNEQFF. The chain combines TRBV6-4 with TRBJ2-1; D not resolved. V was clipped by 2 bases and J by 5 bases, with 13 bases between them. Germline V gene sequence: CDR1 MRHNA, CDR2 SNTAGT. The CDR3 is made up of 15 amino acids.